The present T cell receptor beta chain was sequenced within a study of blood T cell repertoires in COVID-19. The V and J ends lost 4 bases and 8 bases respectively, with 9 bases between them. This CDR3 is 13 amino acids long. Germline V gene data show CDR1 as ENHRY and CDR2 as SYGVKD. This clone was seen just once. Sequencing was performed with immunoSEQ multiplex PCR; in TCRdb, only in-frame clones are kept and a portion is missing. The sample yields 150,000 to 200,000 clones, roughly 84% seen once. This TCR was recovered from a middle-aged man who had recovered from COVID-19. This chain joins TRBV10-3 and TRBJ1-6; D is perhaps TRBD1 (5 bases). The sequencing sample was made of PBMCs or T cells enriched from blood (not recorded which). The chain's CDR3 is CAISGVQDSPLHF. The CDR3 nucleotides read TGTGCCATCAGTGGTGTACAGGATTCACCCCTCCACTTT.